This TCR beta chain was documented in a study of T-cell reconstitution after alpha-beta-depleted transplantation in children. The length of the CDR3 is 13 residues. The ends were cut back, 0 bases at V and 4 bases at J, with 5 bases in the middle. Germline V gene lookup returns CDR1 SGHDN and CDR2 FVKESK. This clonotype has at least ten counts. The target antigen is unknown. Whole-study results and caveats: Expanded graft clones, several hundred of them, were reportedly the source of alpha-beta T cells about two months after transplant. A year post-transplant, T-cell counts and diversity derived mostly from newly produced T cells.

It was with unique molecular identifiers that the TCRbeta library was prepared. TCRdb independently ran MiXCR on the PCR reads; one entry per CDR3 protein. The repertoire consists of about 16,000 distinct CDR3 sequences, with 7.7% occurring once and the leading ten covering 36%. The chain recombines TRBV14 with TRBJ2-3, with a weak D call TRBD1 (5 bases). The sequence derives from a boy younger than two who had a stem cell transplant for Wiskott-Aldrich syndrome, so the T cells may come from the graft donor. Source: PBMCs, mostly from graft donor cells, taken 60 days after TCRalphabeta/CD19-depleted stem cell transplant. DNA for the CDR3: TGTGCCAGCAGCCAAGACAGGGCAGATACGCAGTATTTT. The encoded protein is CASSQDRADTQYF.